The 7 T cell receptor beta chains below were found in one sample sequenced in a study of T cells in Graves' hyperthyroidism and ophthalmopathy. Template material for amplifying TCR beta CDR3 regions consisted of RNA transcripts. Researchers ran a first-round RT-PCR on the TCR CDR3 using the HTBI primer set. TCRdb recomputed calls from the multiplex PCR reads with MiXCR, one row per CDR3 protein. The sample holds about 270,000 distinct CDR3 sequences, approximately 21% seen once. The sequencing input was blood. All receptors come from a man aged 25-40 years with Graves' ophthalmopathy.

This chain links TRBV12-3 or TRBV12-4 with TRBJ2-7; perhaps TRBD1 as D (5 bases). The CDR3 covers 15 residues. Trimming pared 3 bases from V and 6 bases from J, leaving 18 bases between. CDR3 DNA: TGTGCCAGCAGTTTTTTGTTTGGGCAGGGCGGCGAGCAGTACTTC. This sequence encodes CASSFLFGQGGEQYF.

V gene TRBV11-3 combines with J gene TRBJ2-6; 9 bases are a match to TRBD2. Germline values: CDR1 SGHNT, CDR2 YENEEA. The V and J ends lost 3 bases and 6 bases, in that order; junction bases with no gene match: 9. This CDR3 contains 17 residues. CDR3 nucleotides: TGTGCCAGCAGCTTTTTTACTTTAGCGGGAGAGGCCAACGTCCTGACTTTC. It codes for CASSFFTLAGEANVLTF.

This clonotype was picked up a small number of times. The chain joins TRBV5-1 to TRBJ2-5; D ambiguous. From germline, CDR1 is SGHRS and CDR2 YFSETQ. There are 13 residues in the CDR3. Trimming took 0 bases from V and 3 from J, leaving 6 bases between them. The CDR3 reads CASSLGPKETQYF. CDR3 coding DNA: TGCGCCAGCAGCTTGGGTCCGAAAGAGACCCAGTACTTC.

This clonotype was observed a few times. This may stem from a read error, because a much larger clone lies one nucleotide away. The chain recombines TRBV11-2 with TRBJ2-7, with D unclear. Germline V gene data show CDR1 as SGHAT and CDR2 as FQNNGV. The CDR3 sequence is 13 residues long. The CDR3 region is CASSLDLRYEQHF. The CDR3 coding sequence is TGTGCCAGCAGCTTAGATCTCCGCTACGAGCAGCACTTC. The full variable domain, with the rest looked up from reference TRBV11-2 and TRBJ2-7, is EAGVAQSPRYKIIEKRQSVAFWCNPISGHATLYWYQQILGQGPKLLIQFQNNGVVDDSQLPKDRFSAERLKGVDSTLKIQPAKLEDSAVYLCASSLDLRYEQHFGPGTRLTVT.

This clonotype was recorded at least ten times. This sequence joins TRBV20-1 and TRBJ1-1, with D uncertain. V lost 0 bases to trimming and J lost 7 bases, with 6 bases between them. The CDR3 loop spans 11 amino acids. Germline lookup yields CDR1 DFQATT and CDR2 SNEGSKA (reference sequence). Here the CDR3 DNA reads TGCAGTGCTAGAGATCAGCTTGAAGCTTTCTTT. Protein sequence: CSARDQLEAFF.

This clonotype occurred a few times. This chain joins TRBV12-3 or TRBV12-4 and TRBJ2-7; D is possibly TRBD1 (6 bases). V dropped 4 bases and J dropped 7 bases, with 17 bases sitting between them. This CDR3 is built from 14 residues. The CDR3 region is CASSSQGWTWEQYF. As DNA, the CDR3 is TGTGCCAGCAGTTCACAGGGTTGGACTTGGGAGCAGTACTTC.

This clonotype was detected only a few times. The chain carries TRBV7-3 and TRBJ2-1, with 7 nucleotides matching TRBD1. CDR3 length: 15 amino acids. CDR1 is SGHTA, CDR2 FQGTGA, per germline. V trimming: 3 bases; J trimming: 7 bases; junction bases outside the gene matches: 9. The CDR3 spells CASSFTPGQPNEQFF. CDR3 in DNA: TGTGCCAGCAGCTTTACACCGGGACAGCCGAATGAGCAGTTCTTC.